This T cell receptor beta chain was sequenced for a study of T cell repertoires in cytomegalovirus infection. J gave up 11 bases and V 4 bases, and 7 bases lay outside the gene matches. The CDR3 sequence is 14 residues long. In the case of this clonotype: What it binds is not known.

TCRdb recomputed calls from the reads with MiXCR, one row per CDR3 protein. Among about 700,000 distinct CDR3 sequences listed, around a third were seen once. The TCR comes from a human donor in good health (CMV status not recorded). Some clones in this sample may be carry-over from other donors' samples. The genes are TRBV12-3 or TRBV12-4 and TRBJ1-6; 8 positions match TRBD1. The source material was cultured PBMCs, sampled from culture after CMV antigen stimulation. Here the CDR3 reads CASSYGQGLTPLHF. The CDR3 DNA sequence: TGTGCCAGCAGTTACGGACAGGGTTTGACACCCCTCCACTTT.